This TCR beta chain was obtained from a study of blood T cell repertoires in COVID-19. About the research overall: The cDNA or gDNA used as material had been derived from T cells, B-cell-depleted T cells, or PBMCs.

TCRdb's table, derived via immunoSEQ multiplex PCR, lists solely in-frame clones and lacks some. The sample includes about 300,000 clones, under 90% of them seen just once. This CDR3 spans 17 amino acids. Germline-derived CDR1 and CDR2 are SEHNR and FQNEAQ (reference sequence). Trimming took 4 bases from V and 7 from J; bases not matched to a gene: 10. The TCR was taken from a woman in her thirties with COVID-19, enrolled during active disease. V and J are TRBV7-9 and TRBJ2-1, with 13 bases matching TRBD2. The sequencing sample was made of peripheral blood. CDR3 protein: CASSSLTSGGARNEQFF. As DNA, the CDR3 is TGTGCCAGCAGCTCCCTTACTAGCGGGGGGGCGAGGAATGAGCAGTTCTTC.